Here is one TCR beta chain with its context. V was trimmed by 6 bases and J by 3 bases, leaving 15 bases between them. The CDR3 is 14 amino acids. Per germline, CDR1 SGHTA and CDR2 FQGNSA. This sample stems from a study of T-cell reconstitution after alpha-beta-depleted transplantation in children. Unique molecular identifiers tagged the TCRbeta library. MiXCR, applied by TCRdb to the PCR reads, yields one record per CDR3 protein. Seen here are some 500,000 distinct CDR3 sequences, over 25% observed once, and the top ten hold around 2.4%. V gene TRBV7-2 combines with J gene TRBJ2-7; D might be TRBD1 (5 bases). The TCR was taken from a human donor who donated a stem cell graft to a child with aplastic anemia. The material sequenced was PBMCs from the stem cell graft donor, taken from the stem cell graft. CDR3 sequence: CASSVAWGSYEQYF. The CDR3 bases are TGTGCCAGCAGTGTCGCCTGGGGCAGCTACGAGCAGTACTTC. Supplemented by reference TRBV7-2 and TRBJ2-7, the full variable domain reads GAGVSQSPSNKVTEKGKDVELRCDPISGHTALYWYRQSLGQGLEFLIYFQGNSAPDKSGLPSDRFSAERTGGSVSTLTIQRTQQEDSAVYLCASSVAWGSYEQYFGPGTRLTVT.